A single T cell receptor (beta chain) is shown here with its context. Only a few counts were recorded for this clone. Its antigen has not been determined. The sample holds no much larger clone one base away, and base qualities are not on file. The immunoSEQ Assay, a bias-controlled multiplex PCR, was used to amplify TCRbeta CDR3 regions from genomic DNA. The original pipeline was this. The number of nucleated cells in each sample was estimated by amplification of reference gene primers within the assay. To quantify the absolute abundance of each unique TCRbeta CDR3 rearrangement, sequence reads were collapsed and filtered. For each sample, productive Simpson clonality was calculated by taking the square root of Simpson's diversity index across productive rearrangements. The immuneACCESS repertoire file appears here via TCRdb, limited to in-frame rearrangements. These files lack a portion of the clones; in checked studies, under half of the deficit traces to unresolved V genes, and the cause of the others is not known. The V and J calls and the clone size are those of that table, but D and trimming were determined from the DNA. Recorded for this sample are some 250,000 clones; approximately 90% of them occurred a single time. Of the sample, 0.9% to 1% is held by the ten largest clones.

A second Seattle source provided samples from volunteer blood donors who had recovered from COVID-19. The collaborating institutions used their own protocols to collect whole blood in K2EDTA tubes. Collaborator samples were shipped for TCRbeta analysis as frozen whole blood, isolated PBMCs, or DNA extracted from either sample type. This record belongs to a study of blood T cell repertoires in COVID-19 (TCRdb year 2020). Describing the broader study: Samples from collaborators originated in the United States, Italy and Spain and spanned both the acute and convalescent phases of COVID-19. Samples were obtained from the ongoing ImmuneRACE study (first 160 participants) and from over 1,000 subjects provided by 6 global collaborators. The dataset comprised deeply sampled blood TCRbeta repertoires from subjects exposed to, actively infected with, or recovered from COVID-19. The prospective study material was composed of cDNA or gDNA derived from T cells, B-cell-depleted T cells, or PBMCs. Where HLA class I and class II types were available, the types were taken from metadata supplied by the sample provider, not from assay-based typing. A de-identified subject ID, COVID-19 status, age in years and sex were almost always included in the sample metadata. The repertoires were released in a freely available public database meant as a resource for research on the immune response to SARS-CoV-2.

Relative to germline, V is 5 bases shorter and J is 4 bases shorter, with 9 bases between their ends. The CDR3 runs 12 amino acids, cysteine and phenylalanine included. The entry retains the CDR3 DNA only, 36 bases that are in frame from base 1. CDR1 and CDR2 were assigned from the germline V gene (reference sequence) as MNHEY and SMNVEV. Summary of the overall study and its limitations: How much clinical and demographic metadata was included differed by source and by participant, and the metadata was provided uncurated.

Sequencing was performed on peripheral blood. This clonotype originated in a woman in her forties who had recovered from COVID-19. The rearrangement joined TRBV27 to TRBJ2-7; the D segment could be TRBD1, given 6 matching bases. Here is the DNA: TGTGCCAGCAGTCCCCAGGGGTACGAGCAGTACTTC. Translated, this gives CASSPQGYEQYF.